The 27 T cell receptor beta chains in this list originate from one sample, sequenced in a study of blood T cell repertoires in COVID-19 (TCRdb year 2020). Receptor amplification or capture employed the immunoSEQ multiplex PCR assay. The immuneACCESS repertoire file appears here via TCRdb, limited to in-frame rearrangements. These files lack a portion of the clones; in checked studies, under half of the deficit traces to unresolved V genes, and the cause of the others is not known. Across this sample there are more than 120,000 clones, with 75% to 90% seen only once. The leading ten clones occupy 35% to 40% of the sample. The sequencing sample was made of peripheral blood. These receptors all come from a middle-aged man who had recovered from COVID-19.

The chain has TRBV11-2 and TRBJ2-7, with D tentatively TRBD1 (6 bases). The CDR3 has 14 amino acids. V lost 5 bases to trimming and J lost 5 bases, with 16 bases between them. Germline V gene lookup returns CDR1 SGHAT and CDR2 FQNNGV. CDR3 in amino acids: CASSAWTESNEQYF. DNA of the CDR3: TGTGCCAGCAGCGCGTGGACAGAATCCAACGAGCAGTACTTC.

This chain uses TRBV5-6 with TRBJ2-6; TRBD2 might be the D (5 bases). Germline-derived CDR1 and CDR2 are SGHDT and YYEEEE. Trimming removed 4 bases from V and 3 bases from J, with 20 bases in between. The CDR3 runs to 18 residues. The CDR3 here is CASSGGSTRASGANVLTF. Here the CDR3 DNA reads TGTGCCAGCAGCGGCGGGTCGACTCGTGCTAGTGGGGCCAACGTCCTGACTTTC.

The V and J genes are TRBV5-4 and TRBJ1-3; unclear D gene. The germline V and J ends were trimmed by 0 bases and 0 bases, with 10 bases remaining between them. The CDR3 has 16 residues. CDR1 is SGHNT and CDR2 is YYREEE in the germline V gene (reference sequence). The CDR3 loop reads CASSLEPTNSGNTIYF. The CDR3 DNA reads TGTGCCAGCAGCTTGGAACCTACCAACTCTGGAAACACCATATATTTT.

This clone was picked up many times. Other DNA variants within this sample encode the same CDR3. The chain has TRBV12-3 or TRBV12-4 and TRBJ1-2; D may be TRBD1 (5 bases). The CDR3 covers 13 residues. The germline V and J ends were trimmed by 1 base and 6 bases, with 9 bases remaining between them. The CDR3 sequence: CASSLGAGHGYTF. CDR3 in DNA: TGTGCCAGCAGTTTAGGGGCAGGGCATGGCTACACCTTC.

This chain connects TRBV19 to TRBJ2-3, with TRBD2 identical over 8 bases. The CDR3 consists of 16 residues. CDR1 is LNHDA, CDR2 SQIVND, per germline (reference sequence). J gave up 3 bases and V 3 bases, and 8 bases lay outside the gene matches. CDR3 bases: TGTGCCAGTAGTATTGGACGGGGGGGAGCGACAGATACGCAGTATTTT. Encoded protein: CASSIGRGGATDTQYF.

The chain couples TRBV2 to TRBJ2-3, with a tentative D call TRBD2 (6 bases). The CDR3 has 17 residues. Looked up from germline, CDR1 is SNHLY and CDR2 is FYNNEI. V lost 2 bases and J lost 1, with 16 bases in between. CDR3 in DNA: TGTGCCAGCAGTGAATCCCCCCGGGGGAGTGGCACAGATACGCAGTATTTT. Its translation: CASSESPRGSGTDTQYF.

The chain couples TRBV2 to TRBJ2-5; tentative D call: TRBD1 (6 bases). The V and J ends lost 7 bases and 2 bases respectively, with 17 bases between them. This CDR3 has 15 amino acids. Germline values: CDR1 SNHLY, CDR2 FYNNEI. The CDR3 DNA follows: TGTGCCAGCAAAGACGGGACACAGATTCAAGAGACCCAGTACTTC. It translates to CASKDGTQIQETQYF. Full variable domain (remainder filled in from reference TRBV2 and TRBJ2-5): EPEVTQTPSHQVTQMGQEVILRCVPISNHLYFYWYRQILGQKVEFLVSFYNNEISEKSEIFDDQFSVERPDGSNFTLKIRSTKLEDSAMYFCASKDGTQIQETQYFGPGTRLLVL.

This chain uses TRBV6-5 with TRBJ2-5; D call uncertain. This CDR3 is 15 amino acids long. CDR1 and CDR2 from the germline V gene are MNHEY and SVGAGI. Trimming left V 6 bases short and J 5 bases short, with 19 bases between. CDR3 amino acids: CASRRLLGSGETQYF. The CDR3 DNA follows: TGTGCCAGCAGACGATTACTCGGGTCCGGGGAGACCCAGTACTTC.

The gene calls are TRBV7-8 and TRBJ2-7, with TRBD1 matching 9 bases. The junction had 14 bases not matched to a gene; V was cut back by 1 base and J by 1 base. Per germline, CDR1 SGHVS and CDR2 FQNEAQ. The CDR3 consists of 19 residues. The CDR3: CASSLGEGGGQGPSYEQYF. The CDR3 bases are TGTGCCAGCAGCTTAGGAGAGGGAGGTGGACAGGGGCCGTCCTACGAGCAGTACTTC.

This chain connects TRBV20-1 to TRBJ2-1; D perhaps matches TRBD2 (6 bases). This CDR3 has 9 amino acids. Looked up from germline, CDR1 is DFQATT and CDR2 is SNEGSKA (reference sequence). This CDR3 is CRIRRGQFF. In DNA form, the CDR3 reads TGCAGAATCAGGAGGGGGCAGTTCTTC.

The chain recombines TRBV12-5 with TRBJ1-6; weak D call: TRBD1 (5 bases). V dropped 1 base and J dropped 7 bases, with 8 bases sitting between them. There are 14 residues in the CDR3. Germline lookup yields CDR1 LGHNT and CDR2 FRNRAP. As DNA, the CDR3 is TGTGCTAGTGGTTTGGGACAGATAAATTCACCCCTCCACTTT. Amino acid sequence: CASGLGQINSPLHF.

This rearrangement joins TRBV5-6 to TRBJ2-7; 7 bases are a match to TRBD1. The CDR3 spans 16 residues. Germline assignment: CDR1 SGHDT and CDR2 YYEEEE. Unmatched junction bases numbered 14, after V lost 4 bases and J lost 4 bases. As DNA, the CDR3 is TGTGCCAGCAGCAAGACAGGGTCGAGAGCTTTATACGAGCAGTACTTC. It is translated as CASSKTGSRALYEQYF.

The rearrangement uses TRBV7-2 and TRBJ2-5, with 10 bases identical to TRBD1. J gave up 5 bases and V 6 bases, and 6 bases lay outside the gene matches. The V gene's germline CDR1 is SGHTA and CDR2 FQGNSA. This CDR3 contains 14 residues. Here the CDR3 reads CASSRDRGVETQYF. CDR3 in DNA: TGTGCCAGCAGTCGGGACAGGGGAGTGGAGACCCAGTACTTC. The full variable domain, with the rest looked up from reference TRBV7-2 and TRBJ2-5, is GAGVSQSPSNKVTEKGKDVELRCDPISGHTALYWYRQSLGQGLEFLIYFQGNSAPDKSGLPSDRFSAERTGGSVSTLTIQRTQQEDSAVYLCASSRDRGVETQYFGPGTRLLVL.

The rearrangement uses TRBV19 and TRBJ2-1; 7 bases are shared with TRBD2. Trimming removed 4 bases from V and 4 bases from J; junction bases left unmatched: 10. This CDR3 is built from 16 residues. The germline V gene encodes CDR1 LNHDA and CDR2 SQIVND (reference sequence). CDR3 amino acids: CASSTGGGRWYNEQFF. In DNA, the CDR3 is TGTGCCAGTAGTACGGGCGGGGGTAGATGGTACAATGAGCAGTTCTTC.

With respect to this clone: The same CDR3 also results from other DNA sequences found in this sample. The chain uses TRBV5-4 and TRBJ2-7; 8 nucleotides line up with TRBD1. With V trimmed by 2 bases and J by 5 bases, 3 bases remained unmatched. This CDR3 spans 13 amino acids. Per germline, CDR1 SGHNT and CDR2 YYREEE (reference sequence). In nucleotides, the CDR3 is TGTGCCAGCAGCTTAGACAGGGGCCACGAGCAGTACTTC. This encodes CASSLDRGHEQYF.

The chain carries TRBV9 and TRBJ2-3; 11 bases match TRBD2. CDR3 length equals 17 residues. Germline V gene lookup returns CDR1 SGDLS and CDR2 YYNGEE. J gave up 3 bases and V 0 bases, and 6 bases lay outside the gene matches. CDR3 residues: CASSVGRTSGGTDTQYF. CDR3 DNA: TGTGCCAGCAGCGTAGGCCGCACTAGCGGGGGAACAGATACGCAGTATTTT.

The CDR3: CASSQDLLVGVSGANVLTF. Here the CDR3 DNA reads TGCGCCAGCAGCCAAGATCTGCTGGTAGGGGTCTCTGGGGCCAACGTCCTGACTTTC. The V gene is TRBV4-3, the J gene TRBJ2-6, with D maybe TRBD1 (5 bases). Trimming pared 0 bases from V and 0 bases from J, leaving 15 bases between. In germline, CDR1 is LGHNA, CDR2 YSLEER. CDR3 length equals 19 residues.

The CDR3 DNA reads TGTGCCAGCAGCTACCGGACAGGGCAGAGTCGCTACACCTTC. This translates into CASSYRTGQSRYTF. The rearrangement links TRBV7-2 to TRBJ1-2, with 8 bases fitting TRBD1. The CDR3 spans 14 residues. Germline CDR1 reads SGHTA; CDR2 reads FQGNSA. J was trimmed by 9 bases and V by 4 bases; bases with no gene match: 10.

The rearrangement links TRBV11-2 to TRBJ1-1; 10 bases match TRBD1. Germline assignment: CDR1 SGHAT and CDR2 FQNNGV. The CDR3 totals 14 residues. The ends lost 3 bases at V and 11 bases at J; junction bases unmatched: 9. CDR3: CASSLGWTGGKAFF. CDR3 nucleotide sequence: TGTGCCAGCAGCTTGGGTTGGACAGGGGGTAAGGCTTTCTTT.

This rearrangement joins TRBV12-3 or TRBV12-4 to TRBJ1-1; D perhaps matches TRBD1 (5 bases). The CDR3 spans 11 residues. Between the trimmed V and J ends, which lost 4 bases and 11 bases, there was a span of 11 bases. The CDR3: CASSSGMEAFF. CDR3 nucleotides: TGTGCCAGCAGTTCAGGGATGGAGGCTTTCTTT.

The V and J genes are TRBV9 and TRBJ1-4, with 9 bases lining up with TRBD1. The germline CDR1 and CDR2 sequences are SGDLS and YYNGEE. There are 17 residues in the CDR3. V shed 4 bases and J 6 bases; nucleotides not matched to a gene: 13. DNA of the CDR3: TGTGCCAGCAGCCCGACTCCGGGACAGGGTCGGGATGAAAAACTGTTTTTT. This codes for CASSPTPGQGRDEKLFF.

The chain uses TRBV19 and TRBJ1-2; 8 positions match TRBD1. Germline V gene data show CDR1 as LNHDA and CDR2 as SQIVND (reference sequence). This CDR3 has 13 amino acids. The V and J ends lost 6 bases and 7 bases, in that order; junction bases with no gene match: 7. This chain's CDR3 is CASRPDRASGYTF. The CDR3 DNA reads TGTGCCAGTAGACCGGACAGGGCGTCTGGCTACACCTTC.

V and J are TRBV29-1 and TRBJ1-2; D possibly corresponds to TRBD1 (5 bases). The ends were cut back, 2 bases at V and 0 bases at J, with 10 bases in the middle. This CDR3 is 14 amino acids long. Looked up from germline, CDR1 is SQVTM and CDR2 is ANQGSEA. This chain's CDR3 is CSVERQLTNYGYTF. DNA of the CDR3: TGCAGCGTTGAAAGACAGCTGACTAACTATGGCTACACCTTC.

The chain carries TRBV15 and TRBJ2-1; TRBD2 agrees at 8 bases. J lost 7 bases, V lost 0 bases, and 2 bases had no gene match. Germline CDR1 reads LNHNV; CDR2 reads YYDKDF (reference sequence). CDR3 length equals 14 residues. CDR3 coding DNA: TGTGCCACCAGCAGAGACATAGCGGGGAATGAGCAGTTCTTC. This encodes CATSRDIAGNEQFF.

This chain uses TRBV5-6 with TRBJ2-2; TRBD1 agrees at 10 bases. V shed 3 bases and J 4 bases; nucleotides not matched to a gene: 6. CDR1 and CDR2 from the germline V gene are SGHDT and YYEEEE. The CDR3 runs 16 residues. The CDR3 region is CASSYRTGGLTGELFF. Written as DNA, the CDR3 is TGTGCCAGCAGCTATCGGACAGGGGGTCTCACCGGGGAGCTGTTTTTT.

J is TRBJ2-5 and V is TRBV7-2, with 7 bases fitting TRBD1. In germline, CDR1 is SGHTA, CDR2 FQGNSA. V lost 2 bases, J lost 2 bases, and 2 bases stayed unmatched. The CDR3 totals 14 residues. CDR3 in amino acids: CASSLSRGQETQYF. CDR3 coding DNA: TGTGCCAGCAGCTTAAGCAGGGGGCAAGAGACCCAGTACTTC.

This chain connects TRBV1 to TRBJ1-5; the table's D call, TRBD1, has no DNA check behind it. TRBV1 is a recognized pseudogene. This CDR3 has 16 amino acids. The CDR3 nucleotides read TGCACCAGCAGCCGGAAGAGAACAGGGAATCGGCAGCCCCAGCATTTT. It specifies CTSSRKRTGNRQPQHF.